The T cell receptor beta chain described here comes from a study of T cells after yellow fever vaccination. As to this clonotype: The target antigen is unknown.

Notes on the study in general: Researchers noted that a small share of clonotypes showed up in both CD4 and CD8 compartments. Primary-vaccination clones mostly resurfaced post-booster (more than 95% CD4, just under 90% CD8).

The CDR3 runs 17 residues. The V and J ends lost 5 bases and 0 bases respectively, with 18 bases between them. TCRdb reprocessed the 5' RACE reads via MiXCR and lists one record per CDR3 protein. The sample has 500,000 to 650,000 distinct CDR3 sequences, around 17% seen once. Sequencing was performed on PBMCs, taken 5 days after the first yellow fever vaccination. The clonotype comes from a man aged 18-30 years who received the YFV17D yellow fever vaccine. The chain links TRBV5-3 to TRBJ2-1, with D unresolved. TRBV5-3 falls under the ORF class, with uncertain function. As DNA, the CDR3 is TGTGCCAGAAGTTACGACGGTTTGGATTCCTCCTACAATGAGCAGTTCTTC. Its translation: CARSYDGLDSSYNEQFF.